The 30 T cell receptor beta chains listed next were all sequenced from one sample in a study of graft-versus-host responses after intestinal transplantation. Some clones are missing from TCRdb's copy, which holds only in-frame ones; the method was immunoSEQ multiplex PCR. This sample has roughly 99,000 clones, with roughly 88% found just once. The sequenced sample was PBMCs, obtained 255 days after intestinal transplant. The receptors were sampled from a human patient who received an intestinal transplant, so some T cells may come from the graft donor.

The rearrangement uses TRBV29-1 and TRBJ2-5; a possible D gene is TRBD1 (6 bases). The CDR3 length is 13 residues. The germline V gene encodes CDR1 SQVTM and CDR2 ANQGSEA. Trimming took 8 bases from V and 1 from J, leaving 14 bases between them. CDR3 residues: CSIQTGTQETQYF. The CDR3 nucleotides are TGCAGCATCCAGACAGGAACCCAAGAGACCCAGTACTTC.

The chain is built from TRBV7-6 and TRBJ2-7; no firm D call. There are 14 residues in the CDR3. Trimming shortened V by 4 bases and J by 0 bases, and 10 bases separated the two germline ends. Per the germline V gene, CDR1 is SGHVS and CDR2 is FNYEAQ. This CDR3 is CASSSTDSSYEQYV. The DNA for the CDR3 is TGTGCCAGCAGCTCGACTGATTCCTCCTACGAGCAGTACGTC.

This clone occurred once. The chain has TRBV5-1 and TRBJ2-3; D is perhaps TRBD1 (6 bases). Germline V lookup: CDR1 SGHRS, CDR2 YFSETQ. This CDR3 contains 14 residues. Trimming removed 1 base at V and 5 bases at J, with 11 bases between. The CDR3 is CASSLNKGGDTQYF. The DNA of the CDR3 is TGCGCCAGCAGCTTGAATAAAGGGGGAGATACGCAGTATTTT.

The genes are TRBV15 and TRBJ1-1, with a weak D call TRBD1 (6 bases). The V gene's germline CDR1 is LNHNV and CDR2 YYDKDF (reference sequence). The CDR3 is 14 amino acids. V lost 4 bases to trimming and J lost 1 base, with 10 bases between them. The DNA of the CDR3 is TGTGCCACCAGCACCGGACAGACGAACACTGAAGCTTTCTTT. The encoded protein is CATSTGQTNTEAFF.

CDR3 residues: CASSRRRRPSGNTIYF. DNA for the CDR3: TGTGCCAGCAGCCGCCGAAGGAGGCCCTCTGGAAACACCATATATTTT. The chain couples TRBV21-1 to TRBJ1-3. TRBV21-1 is shown as a pseudogene. CDR3 length equals 16 residues.

The chain has TRBV6-1 and TRBJ2-3, with TRBD2 matching 9 bases. This CDR3 is built from 15 residues. Germline CDR1 MNHNS, CDR2 SASEGT. After removal of 2 bases from V and 4 bases from J, the junction contained 4 bases not matched to a gene. As DNA, the CDR3 is TGTGCCAGCAGTGAACTTAGCGGGAGTGCAGATACGCAGTATTTT. This codes for CASSELSGSADTQYF.

This clone was counted between two and nine times. The germline gene is not matched at one end of the junction; a read error may be the cause. This CDR3 reads CASRQGLAGETGELFF. Written as DNA, the CDR3 is TGTGCCAGCAGGCAAGGACTAGCGGGAGAAACCGGGGAGCTGTTTTTT. The rearrangement uses TRBV4-2 and TRBJ2-2; 13 bases align to TRBD2. Germline V gene data show CDR1 as LGHNA and CDR2 as YNFKEQ. This CDR3 has 16 amino acids.

The rearrangement uses TRBV5-1 and TRBJ1-4; D ambiguous. This CDR3 region has 15 residues. Trimming left V 0 bases short and J 7 bases short, with 13 bases between. The germline CDR1 and CDR2 sequences are SGHRS and YFSETQ. CDR3 DNA: TGCGCCAGCAGCTTGGGTAGGGTGGTCCGTGAAAAACTGTTTTTT. Protein sequence: CASSLGRVVREKLFF.

CDR3 coding DNA: TGTGCCAGCAGCTTGGGCAGGGGTTTCCAAGAGACCCAGTACTTC. This encodes CASSLGRGFQETQYF. J is TRBJ2-5 and V is TRBV5-6, with D tentatively TRBD1 (6 bases). The germline gives CDR1 SGHDT, CDR2 YYEEEE. The CDR3 extends over 15 amino acids. V was cut by 0 bases and J by 1 base, with 10 bases left in between.

The chain employs TRBV19 and TRBJ1-2, with 10 bases matching TRBD1. Looked up from germline, CDR1 is LNHDA and CDR2 is SQIVND (reference sequence). The CDR3 has 15 residues. V was pared by 5 bases and J by 4 bases, with 7 bases of the junction left unmatched. Written as DNA, the CDR3 is TGTGCCAGTAGTTCCGGGACAGGGGTTAGCTATGGCTACACCTTC. Amino acid sequence: CASSSGTGVSYGYTF. The entire variable domain, with the rest obtained from reference TRBV19 and TRBJ1-2, is as follows: DGGITQSPKYLFRKEGQNVTLSCEQNLNHDAMYWYRQDPGQGLRLIYYSQIVNDFQKGDIAEGYSVSREKKESFPLTVTSAQKNPTAFYLCASSSGTGVSYGYTFGSGTRLTVV.

This clone was seen only once. The chain uses TRBV14 and TRBJ2-7, with 9 bases matching TRBD1. After removal of 4 bases from V and 2 bases from J, the junction contained 9 bases not matched to a gene. The CDR3 loop spans 16 amino acids. Per germline, CDR1 SGHDN and CDR2 FVKESK. The CDR3 DNA reads TGTGCCAGCAGCCGCCGGGGGACAGGGTTGGCCTACGAGCAGTACTTC. Amino acids: CASSRRGTGLAYEQYF.

The chain links TRBV10-3 to TRBJ2-7; 9 nucleotides agree with TRBD1. The junction had 7 bases not matched to a gene; V was cut back by 4 bases and J by 3 bases. Germline V gene lookup returns CDR1 ENHRY and CDR2 SYGVKD. CDR3 size: 15 residues. The CDR3 region is CAISATPGQGYEQYF. The CDR3, as DNA: TGTGCCATCAGTGCCACCCCGGGACAGGGCTACGAGCAGTACTTC.

A single count supports this clone. The chain carries TRBV27 and TRBJ1-2; 8 bases are shared with TRBD1. Germline CDR1 reads MNHEY; CDR2 reads SMNVEV (reference sequence). This CDR3 has 14 amino acids. The V segment lost 3 bases and the J segment 4 bases; nucleotides outside the gene matches: 4. The CDR3 region is CASSFGTGTYGYTF. The CDR3 DNA sequence: TGTGCCAGCAGTTTCGGGACAGGTACCTATGGCTACACCTTC.

The chain combines TRBV29-1 with TRBJ1-1, with D possibly being TRBD1 (5 bases). The CDR3 has 11 amino acids. The V and J ends lost 7 bases and 9 bases respectively, with 15 bases between them. The germline V gene encodes CDR1 SQVTM and CDR2 ANQGSEA. The CDR3: CSGGEGNKAFF. CDR3 bases: TGCAGCGGGGGGGAGGGTAACAAAGCTTTCTTT.

V gene TRBV28 combines with J gene TRBJ1-2; 7 bases map to TRBD1. After removal of 6 bases from V and 4 bases from J, the junction contained 8 bases not matched to a gene. CDR3 size: 14 residues. CDR1 and CDR2 (germline): MDHEN, SYDVKM. The CDR3 loop is CASSPGTVAYGYTF. DNA for the CDR3: TGTGCCAGCAGCCCCGGGACAGTCGCCTATGGCTACACCTTC.

V and J are TRBV21-1 and TRBJ1-2. TRBV21-1 is a known pseudogene. The CDR3 totals 13 residues. The CDR3 reads CASSMRAPYGYTF. Written as DNA, the CDR3 is TGTGCCAGCAGCATGCGAGCCCCCTATGGCTACACCTTC.

The chain carries TRBV7-2 and TRBJ2-6; 11 bases agree with TRBD1. This CDR3 is 16 amino acids long. V lost 5 bases to trimming and J lost 1 base; unmatched junction nucleotides: 1. Germline loops: CDR1 SGHTA, CDR2 FQGNSA. CDR3 in DNA: TGTGCCAGCAGCCGGGACAGGGGGTCTGGGGCCAACGTCCTGACTTTC. Translated, it gives CASSRDRGSGANVLTF.

The CDR3 nucleotides read TGTGCCAGCAGCCCGGGACAGAAAAACATTCAGTACTTC. Its translation is CASSPGQKNIQYF. The chain has TRBV28 and TRBJ2-4; TRBD1 matches at 7 bases. The CDR3 contains 13 residues. V lost 6 bases and J lost 4; bases outside the gene matches: 3. CDR1 MDHEN and CDR2 SYDVKM come from the germline V gene.

This chain uses TRBV9 with TRBJ2-1; TRBD2 aligns across 7 bases. Germline CDR1 is SGDLS and CDR2 is YYNGEE. The CDR3 length is 16 residues. J gave up 7 bases and V 0 bases, and 10 bases lay outside the gene matches. CDR3 region: CASSVDLAGVGNEQFF. DNA for the CDR3: TGTGCCAGCAGCGTAGATTTGGCGGGAGTTGGGAATGAGCAGTTCTTC. The full variable domain, with the rest looked up from reference TRBV9 and TRBJ2-1, is DSGVTQTPKHLITATGQRVTLRCSPRSGDLSVYWYQQSLDQGLQFLIQYYNGEERAKGNILERFSAQQFPDLHSELNLSSLELGDSALYFCASSVDLAGVGNEQFFGPGTRLTVL.

CDR3 protein: CASREDRAANEQFF. The CDR3 DNA sequence: TGTGCCAGCAGGGAGGACAGGGCGGCCAATGAGCAGTTCTTC. The chain combines TRBV25-1 with TRBJ2-1, with TRBD1 identical over 8 bases. V dropped 6 bases and J dropped 6; count of bases not matched to a gene: 7. Germline loops: CDR1 MGHDK, CDR2 SYGVNS. CDR3 size: 14 residues. Filled out from reference TRBV25-1 and TRBJ2-1, the complete variable domain reads EADIYQTPRYLVIGTGKKITLECSQTMGHDKMYWYQQDPGMELHLIHYSYGVNSTEKGDLSSESTVSRIRTEHFPLTLESARPSHTSQYLCASREDRAANEQFFGPGTRLTVL.

This sequence joins TRBV14 and TRBJ1-4; tentatively, D is TRBD1 (6 bases). Trimming left V 1 base short and J 7 bases short, with 10 bases between. The CDR3 covers 14 residues. Germline CDR1 reads SGHDN; CDR2 reads FVKESK. The chain's CDR3 is CASSQGGQTEKLFF. CDR3 DNA sequence: TGTGCCAGCAGCCAAGGAGGACAGACTGAAAAACTGTTTTTT.

The chain couples TRBV7-9 to TRBJ1-2; TRBD1 aligns across 9 bases. The trim removed 6 bases at V and 8 bases at J, leaving 13 bases unmatched. CDR1 and CDR2 from the germline V gene are SEHNR and FQNEAQ (reference sequence). The CDR3 is 15 amino acids. The CDR3 DNA sequence: TGTGCCAGCAGTCAACAGGGGGCAGGCCCCCAGGGCTACACCTTC. Translated: CASSQQGAGPQGYTF.

This clone came up a few times. V usage is TRBV5-1 and J usage is TRBJ1-6; TRBD1 might be the D (5 bases). From germline, CDR1 is SGHRS and CDR2 YFSETQ. The CDR3 is 15 amino acids. Trimming left V 4 bases short and J 9 bases short, with 17 bases between. CDR3 loop: CASSQAPGETSPLHF. CDR3 DNA sequence: TGCGCCAGCAGCCAAGCACCGGGGGAGACTTCACCCCTCCACTTT. The full variable domain, its missing parts supplied by reference TRBV5-1 and TRBJ1-6, is KAGVTQTPRYLIKTRGQQVTLSCSPISGHRSVSWYQQTPGQGLQFLFEYFSETQRNKGNFPGRFSGRQFSNSRSEMNVSTLELGDSALYLCASSQAPGETSPLHFGNGTRLTVT.

The rearrangement joins TRBV5-6 to TRBJ1-2, with 11 nucleotides matching TRBD1. Germline V gene sequence: CDR1 SGHDT, CDR2 YYEEEE. The CDR3 loop spans 18 amino acids. The V and J ends lost 6 bases and 3 bases, in that order; junction bases with no gene match: 16. The CDR3 DNA sequence: TGTGCCAGCACCGAGGACAGGGGGCAAGTTGACCCCTACTATGGCTACACCTTC. Translation: CASTEDRGQVDPYYGYTF.

CDR3 nucleotide sequence: TGTGCCAGCCGAGGTGGGGGTGGGGCACCAGATACGCAGTATTTT. It codes for CASRGGGGAPDTQYF. The V call is TRBV27, the J call TRBJ2-3; D may be TRBD1 or TRBD2 (5 bases each). The CDR3 extends over 15 amino acids. Trimming took 8 bases from V and 4 from J, leaving 19 bases between them. CDR1 MNHEY and CDR2 SMNVEV come from the germline V gene (reference sequence).

This chain connects TRBV5-1 to TRBJ2-7; maybe TRBD2 (5 bases). V was pared by 1 base and J by 0 bases, with 14 bases between. The CDR3 sequence is 16 residues long. Germline-derived CDR1 and CDR2 are SGHRS and YFSETQ. CDR3 bases: TGCGCCAGCAGCTTGAGGTGGGCGGGCTCCTCCTACGAGCAGTACTTC. Its translation is CASSLRWAGSSYEQYF.

A note on this clone: At one boundary the junction diverges from the germline segment, which might be a read error. The chain links TRBV10-3 to TRBJ2-2; TRBD2 aligns across 11 bases. The germline gives CDR1 ENHRY, CDR2 SYGVKD. The CDR3 has 17 residues. The CDR3 region has the DNA TGTGCCATCGGTGATCCGGGACTAGCGGTGAACACCGGGGAGCTGTTTTTT. Residues: CAIGDPGLAVNTGELFF.

V and J are TRBV6-1 and TRBJ2-2; unclear D gene. Germline loops: CDR1 MNHNS, CDR2 SASEGT. The CDR3 contains 12 residues. Between the trimmed V and J ends, which lost 2 bases and 10 bases, there was a span of 8 bases. Here the CDR3 DNA reads TGTGCCAGCAGTGAACAAGGTGTGGAGCTGTTTTTT. It encodes CASSEQGVELFF.

This clone was seen a handful of times. The chain joins TRBV6-6 to TRBJ2-1, with 7 positions matching TRBD1. With 7 bases clipped from V and 5 bases from J, the junction kept 14 bases outside the gene matches. Germline CDR1 reads MNHNY; CDR2 reads SVGAGI (reference sequence). There are 16 residues in the CDR3. This chain's CDR3 is CASTTRGRALDNEQFF. The CDR3 DNA follows: TGTGCCAGCACCACGAGGGGGCGCGCACTGGACAATGAGCAGTTCTTC.

The chain links TRBV27 to TRBJ2-1; 10 bases map to TRBD1. This CDR3 region has 14 residues. The germline gives CDR1 MNHEY, CDR2 SMNVEV (reference sequence). The V gene end was trimmed by 3 bases and the J gene end by 4 bases; junction bases not matched to a gene: 0. CDR3 sequence (DNA): TGTGCCAGCAGTTTGGGACAGGGGTACAATGAGCAGTTCTTC. Its protein is CASSLGQGYNEQFF.